This TCR beta chain was captured by sequencing in a study of blood T cell repertoires in COVID-19. J was trimmed by 5 bases and V by 1 base; bases with no gene match: 5. The germline gives CDR1 SGDLS, CDR2 YYNGEE. The CDR3 covers 15 residues. The repertoire was sequenced with immunoSEQ multiplex PCR; TCRdb's copy has only in-frame clones and lacks some. Counted here are about 140,000 clones, 84% occurring once; the ten biggest clones make up 5.5% to 8%. V and J are TRBV9 and TRBJ1-4; TRBD1 agrees at 7 bases. This TCR was sampled from a human donor in a cohort sampled during active COVID-19. Sequencing was performed on peripheral blood. CDR3 nucleotide sequence: TGTGCCAGCAGCGTATCGGTCAGGGGGAATGAAAAACTGTTTTTT. This codes for CASSVSVRGNEKLFF.